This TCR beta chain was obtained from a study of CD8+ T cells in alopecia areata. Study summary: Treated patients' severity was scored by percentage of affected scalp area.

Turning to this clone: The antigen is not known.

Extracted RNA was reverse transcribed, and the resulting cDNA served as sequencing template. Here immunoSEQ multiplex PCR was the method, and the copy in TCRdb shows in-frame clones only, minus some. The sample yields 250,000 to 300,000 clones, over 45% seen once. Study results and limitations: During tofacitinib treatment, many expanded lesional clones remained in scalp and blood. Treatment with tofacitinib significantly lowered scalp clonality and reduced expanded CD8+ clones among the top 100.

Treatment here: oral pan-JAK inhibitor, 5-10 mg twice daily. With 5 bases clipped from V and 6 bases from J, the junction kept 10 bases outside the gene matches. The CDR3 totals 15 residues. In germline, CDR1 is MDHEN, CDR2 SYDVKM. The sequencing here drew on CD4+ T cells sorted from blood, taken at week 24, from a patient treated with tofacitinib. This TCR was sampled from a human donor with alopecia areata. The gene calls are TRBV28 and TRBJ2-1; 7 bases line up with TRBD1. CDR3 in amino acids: CASSRPTGNSNEQFF. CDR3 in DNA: TGTGCCAGCAGTCGACCGACAGGGAACAGCAATGAGCAGTTCTTC.